These 15 T cell receptor beta chains came from one sample sequenced in a study of blood T cell repertoires in COVID-19. Generated by immunoSEQ multiplex PCR, the TCRdb table keeps only in-frame clones and is missing some. This table has roughly 49,000 clones, 84% appearing once. Sequenced sample: peripheral blood. The receptors here all came from a man in his forties or fifties with acute or convalescent COVID-19.

The chain carries TRBV5-1 and TRBJ2-1; no clear D gene. The germline CDR1 and CDR2 sequences are SGHRS and YFSETQ. V was pared by 4 bases and J by 0 bases, with 17 bases between. This CDR3 spans 17 amino acids. This chain's CDR3 is CASSPLGAQSSYNEQFF. The CDR3 nucleotides read TGCGCCAGCAGCCCCCTGGGCGCTCAGAGCTCCTACAATGAGCAGTTCTTC.

The chain recombines TRBV5-5 with TRBJ2-5; TRBD2 might be the D (6 bases). Between the trimmed V and J ends, which lost 4 bases and 5 bases, there was a span of 18 bases. This CDR3 has 15 residues. Germline CDR1 and CDR2: SGHKS and YYEKEE (reference sequence). CDR3 amino acids: CASSTPREAGETQYF. In DNA form, the CDR3 reads TGTGCCAGCAGCACCCCAAGGGAGGCCGGGGAGACCCAGTACTTC.

The chain links TRBV2 to TRBJ2-2, with D tentatively TRBD2 (7 bases). The ends were cut back, 10 bases at V and 4 bases at J, with 13 bases in the middle. Germline V CDR1 and CDR2: SNHLY, FYNNEI. The CDR3 extends over 13 amino acids. CDR3 amino acids: CATGGGGTGELFF. The CDR3 region has the DNA TGTGCCACGGGGGGAGGGGGCACCGGGGAGCTGTTTTTT.

The CDR3 DNA reads TGTGCCAGCAGTGAGGGACAGATACTCAACAATGAGCAGTTCTTC. This gives the protein CASSEGQILNNEQFF. This rearrangement joins TRBV6-1 to TRBJ2-1, with 7 bases that match TRBD1. Germline V gene lookup returns CDR1 MNHNS and CDR2 SASEGT. Unmatched junction bases numbered 7, after V lost 3 bases and J lost 5 bases. The length of the CDR3 is 15 residues.

CDR3 amino acids: CASSIDRARTEAFF. DNA for the CDR3: TGTGCCAGTAGTATAGACAGGGCTCGGACTGAAGCTTTCTTT. The chain is built from TRBV19 and TRBJ1-1; a possible D gene is TRBD1 (5 bases). The CDR3 sequence is 14 residues long. Trimming pared 0 bases from V and 5 bases from J, leaving 10 bases between. Germline V gene sequence: CDR1 LNHDA, CDR2 SQIVND (reference sequence).

This chain uses TRBV27 with TRBJ2-2; TRBD1 is a possible D gene (6 bases). V was cut by 6 bases and J by 2 bases, with 10 bases left in between. This CDR3 contains 14 residues. The V gene's germline CDR1 is MNHEY and CDR2 SMNVEV (reference sequence). In DNA form, the CDR3 reads TGTGCCAGCAGACAGGGCGATAACACCGGGGAGCTGTTTTTT. Its translation is CASRQGDNTGELFF.

This chain uses TRBV24-1 with TRBJ2-3; 9 positions match TRBD1. The CDR3 is made up of 16 amino acids. Germline V gene data show CDR1 as KGHDR and CDR2 as SFDVKD. V was pared by 1 base and J by 3 bases, with 4 bases of the junction left unmatched. The CDR3 here is CATSDFRTGETDTQYF. For the CDR3, the DNA is TGTGCCACCAGTGATTTCCGGACAGGGGAAACAGATACGCAGTATTTT.

This chain links TRBV28 with TRBJ2-3, with TRBD1 as a possible D gene (6 bases). Deletions cut 3 bases from V and 0 bases from J, with 10 bases between. The germline gives CDR1 MDHEN, CDR2 SYDVKM. There are 15 residues in the CDR3. The CDR3 region is CASSFRGPSTDTQYF. In DNA form, the CDR3 reads TGTGCCAGCAGTTTCAGGGGCCCTAGCACAGATACGCAGTATTTT. The full variable domain, its missing parts supplied by reference TRBV28 and TRBJ2-3, is DVKVTQSSRYLVKRTGEKVFLECVQDMDHENMFWYRQDPGLGLRLIYFSYDVKMKEKGDIPEGYSVSREKKERFSLILESASTNQTSMYLCASSFRGPSTDTQYFGPGTRLTVL.

The V gene is TRBV4-3, the J gene TRBJ1-2; 10 bases fit TRBD1. The CDR3 covers 14 residues. Germline assignment: CDR1 LGHNA and CDR2 YSLEER. The junction had 6 bases not matched to a gene; V was cut back by 4 bases and J by 7 bases. CDR3 amino acids: CASSRQDRGPGYTF. The CDR3 region has the DNA TGCGCCAGCAGCCGCCAAGACAGGGGGCCTGGCTACACCTTC.

The chain uses TRBV28 and TRBJ2-1, with TRBD1 identical over 9 bases. Germline V gene sequence: CDR1 MDHEN, CDR2 SYDVKM. Trimming removed 5 bases from V and 7 bases from J; junction bases left unmatched: 9. The CDR3 runs to 15 residues. The CDR3 coding sequence is TGTGCCAGCAGTCCTGGAACAGGGGGCATAAATGAGCAGTTCTTC. It is translated as CASSPGTGGINEQFF.

The gene calls are TRBV4-1 and TRBJ1-2; D is perhaps TRBD1 (5 bases). The germline V gene encodes CDR1 MGHRA and CDR2 YSYEKL. The CDR3 runs to 15 residues. V was clipped by 4 bases and J by 6 bases, with 18 bases between them. The CDR3 loop reads CASSLRDSLVDGYTF. The CDR3 nucleotides are TGCGCCAGCAGCCTGCGAGACAGTCTTGTGGATGGCTACACCTTC.

The chain has TRBV19 and TRBJ1-6, with 7 bases lining up with TRBD1. Germline assignment: CDR1 LNHDA and CDR2 SQIVND (reference sequence). The J segment lost 6 bases and the V segment lost 10 bases, leaving 9 bases of the junction unmatched. The CDR3 length is 14 residues. The CDR3 DNA sequence: TGTGCCACCTGGACAGGCCGATCTAATTCACCCCTCCACTTT. Translation gives CATWTGRSNSPLHF.

The chain links TRBV19 to TRBJ2-2, with D maybe TRBD2 (6 bases). The germline CDR1 and CDR2 sequences are LNHDA and SQIVND (reference sequence). There are 15 residues in the CDR3. The V end was cut by 10 bases, the J end by 5 bases, with 20 bases between. The DNA of the CDR3 is TGTGCCACCGAAGTTGGAGGGCCGGGGACCGGGGAGCTGTTTTTT. Its protein is CATEVGGPGTGELFF.

V and J are TRBV4-1 and TRBJ2-1, with 7 bases lining up with TRBD2. Trimming removed 2 bases from V and 7 bases from J; junction bases left unmatched: 8. Germline V gene data show CDR1 as MGHRA and CDR2 as YSYEKL. This CDR3 spans 15 amino acids. CDR3 sequence: CASSQWSSGSNEQFF. Here the CDR3 DNA reads TGCGCCAGCAGCCAATGGAGTAGCGGGTCTAATGAGCAGTTCTTC.

This chain links TRBV5-1 with TRBJ1-5; D is perhaps TRBD1 (6 bases). This CDR3 contains 14 residues. The ends were cut back, 1 base at V and 5 bases at J, with 10 bases in the middle. Germline CDR1 reads SGHRS; CDR2 reads YFSETQ. CDR3 in amino acids: CASSLSGGHQPQHF. The CDR3 DNA reads as TGCGCCAGCAGCTTGTCGGGGGGCCATCAGCCCCAGCATTTT.